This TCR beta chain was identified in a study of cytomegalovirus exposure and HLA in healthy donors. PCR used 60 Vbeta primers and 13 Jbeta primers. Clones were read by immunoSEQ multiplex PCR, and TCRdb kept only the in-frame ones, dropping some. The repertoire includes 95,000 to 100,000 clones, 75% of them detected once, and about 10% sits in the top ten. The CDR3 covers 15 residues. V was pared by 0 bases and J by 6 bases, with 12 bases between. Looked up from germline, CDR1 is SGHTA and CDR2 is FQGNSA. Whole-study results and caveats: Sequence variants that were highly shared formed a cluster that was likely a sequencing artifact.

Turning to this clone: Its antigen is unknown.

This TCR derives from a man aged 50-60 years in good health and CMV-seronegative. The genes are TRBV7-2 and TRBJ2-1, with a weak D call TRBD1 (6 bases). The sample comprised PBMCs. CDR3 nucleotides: TGTGCCAGCAGCTTAGCGGAGGCAGGGGTCAATGAGCAGTTCTTC. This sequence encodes CASSLAEAGVNEQFF.